This TCR beta chain was captured by sequencing in a study of cytomegalovirus exposure and HLA in healthy donors (dated by TCRdb to 2016 to 2017). About the investigation overall: According to a later analysis, one platform produced both the roughly 130 validation repertoires and the approximately 670 repertoires of the first cohort. To predict cytomegalovirus infection status, the study brought together high-throughput TCR immunosequencing, statistical association of individual TCRs with disease status, and machine learning. The study was designed to test whether signatures of past pathogen exposure could be identified by cataloging public T cell receptors. Along with the roughly 610-subject first cohort, a separate validation cohort of around 110 different subjects was used.

General study outcomes and caveats: A later analysis lacked HLA typing for the validation cohort, so it scored co-occurrence in that cohort across all 120 or so repertoires. Most TCR sequences were seen in very few donors, while some public TCRs were found in many individuals. The study listed approximately 160 TCR beta chains as associated with cytomegalovirus. It was suggested by the authors that the approach could potentially be generalized to other disease states and immunological phenotypes. A few of the identified cytomegalovirus-associated TCR beta chains were confirmed in vitro to be specific for cytomegalovirus antigens. The classifier was reported to diagnose cytomegalovirus status with high specificity and sensitivity in both the original and validation cohorts. Of the cluster scores, roughly 95% were above 0 in a later analysis, which found that TCRs clustered in the first cohort also tended to co-occur in the roughly 130 validation repertoires.

The donors belonged to the validation cohort of approximately 130 subjects, which was separate from the roughly 680-subject first cohort. Libraries were made using the immunoSEQ multiplex PCR assay. Regarding the original processing steps: To diagnose cytomegalovirus status from the catalog of TCR beta chain sequences, a statistical classification framework was built. TCRdb retrieved this table from immuneACCESS and kept in-frame rearrangements only. Not all clones are present; in checked studies, unresolved V genes account for under half, and no reason is known for the remainder. The DNA gave D and trimming, while V, J and clone size come from that table. This sample comprises roughly 75,000 clones, roughly 94% of them detected only once. Less than 2.5% of the sample rests with the top ten. With respect to this clone: Its cognate antigen has yet to be identified. The input lacks base qualities; no much larger clone sits a single base away.

From the cysteine through the phenylalanine, the CDR3 covers 15 amino acids. Only the CDR3 portion is preserved as DNA: 45 bases, with reading frame beginning at the first base. V trim: 6 bases; J trim: 7 bases; unmatched bases: 9. The CDR1 and CDR2 encoded by the germline V gene are MGHDK and SYGVNS. The TCR was taken from a woman aged 18-29 years in good health and CMV-seronegative. The V and J genes are TRBV25-1 and TRBJ2-2; 9 bases in the junction line up with TRBD2. The sample comprised PBMCs. The DNA sequence is given as TGTGCCAGCAGCTGGCTTGCGGGAGGGGGCGGGGAGCTGTTTTTT. It translates to CASSWLAGGGGELFF.